This T cell receptor beta chain was sequenced for a study of human T cells and chemical hapten exposure. This clonotype was counted a few times. Time point meaning: patch test 3, about 24 weeks after DPC sensitization. Treatment reported: therapeutic diphenylcyclopropenone sensitization with weekly scalp DPC. As handled by the study authors: TCR counts had a median of 95,638 per sample and spanned roughly 23,224 to 690,600. Each CDR3 protein gets one entry after TCRdb re-called the RACE reads with MiXCR. These V and J calls rely on TCRdb rather than the paper's analysis. Of some 110,000 distinct CDR3 sequences in the sample, less than 35% were seen once. The source is a man aged 35 to 55 with alopecia areata. Some clones in this sample may be carry-over from other donors' samples. The material sequenced was whole blood, taken in connection with sensitization to the hapten diphenylcyclopropenone (DPC).

For the CDR3, the DNA is TGTGCCAGCAGCCAAGATTGGAGTTTCAAAAACATTCAGTACTTC. Encoded protein: CASSQDWSFKNIQYF. This chain uses TRBV3-1 with TRBJ2-4; D remains ambiguous. The V end was cut by 0 bases, the J end by 3 bases, with 9 bases between. The V gene's germline CDR1 is LGHDT and CDR2 YNNKEL (reference sequence). There are 15 residues in the CDR3.